The rows below give T cell receptor beta chains drawn from one sample of a study of blood T cell repertoires in COVID-19. Method: immunoSEQ multiplex PCR; TCRdb's copy keeps in-frame clones and lacks some. The sample yields roughly 220,000 clones, 84% seen once. The sample consisted of peripheral blood. The receptors derive from a woman aged 40 to 49 who had recovered from COVID-19. CDR3s include the opening cysteine and the closing phenylalanine or tryptophan. The order of the fields is J gene, V gene, clone size, D gene, CDR3 DNA, CDR3 protein. The D gene is left open where the match is weak. Clone size is given for some rows only: seen once, a few or many times, or a class if the clone is expanded.

J gene: TRBJ2-7
V gene: TRBV11-2
clone size: once
D gene: TRBD1
CDR3 DNA: TGTGCCAGCAGCCCCTGGACAGGGGGCTCTGACGAGCAGTACTTC
CDR3 protein: CASSPWTGGSDEQYF

J gene: TRBJ2-2
V gene: TRBV6-5
clone size: NA
D gene: NA
CDR3 DNA: TGTGCCAGCAGTTATGGACACCCGAACACCGGGGAGCTGTTTTTT
CDR3 protein: CASSYGHPNTGELFF

J gene: TRBJ2-7
V gene: TRBV28
clone size: few
D gene: TRBD1
CDR3 DNA: TGTGCCAGCAGTCCACAGGGGATAAGCTCCTACGAGCAGTACTTC
CDR3 protein: CASSPQGISSYEQYF

J gene: TRBJ1-2
V gene: TRBV12-3/TRBV12-4
clone size: once
D gene: NA
CDR3 DNA: TGTGCCAGCAGTTTTTCGGGATATTATGGCTACACCTTC
CDR3 protein: CASSFSGYYGYTF

J gene: TRBJ2-2
V gene: TRBV6-5
clone size: NA
D gene: NA
CDR3 DNA: TGTGCCAGCAGTTACTCTCTACAGGGGAACACCGGGGAGCTGTTTTTT
CDR3 protein: CASSYSLQGNTGELFF

J gene: TRBJ1-4
V gene: TRBV19
clone size: once
D gene: NA
CDR3 DNA: TGTGCCAGTAGTATTATGGAGGGAACTAATGAAAAACTGTTTTTT
CDR3 protein: CASSIMEGTNEKLFF

J gene: TRBJ1-2
V gene: TRBV28
clone size: NA
D gene: NA
CDR3 DNA: TGTGCCAGCAGTTTAACGAGAGATAGCTACACCTTC
CDR3 protein: CASSLTRDSYTF

J gene: TRBJ1-5
V gene: TRBV12-3/TRBV12-4
clone size: NA
D gene: NA
CDR3 DNA: TGTGCCAGCAGTTTATTCGGTAATCAGCCCCAGCATTTT
CDR3 protein: CASSLFGNQPQHF

J gene: TRBJ1-1
V gene: TRBV7-2
clone size: NA
D gene: NA
CDR3 DNA: TGTGCCAGCAGCTTCTCAGACACTGAAGCTTTCTTT
CDR3 protein: CASSFSDTEAFF

J gene: TRBJ2-3
V gene: TRBV7-9
clone size: once
D gene: TRBD1
CDR3 DNA: TGTGCCAGCAGCTCCCCAACAGGGGTGGGAGATACGCAGTATTTT
CDR3 protein: CASSSPTGVGDTQYF

J gene: TRBJ2-5
V gene: TRBV20-1
clone size: NA
D gene: NA
CDR3 DNA: TGCAGTGCTATACTCACAGAGACCCAGTACTTC
CDR3 protein: CSAILTETQYF

J gene: TRBJ2-7
V gene: TRBV6-5
clone size: NA
D gene: TRBD2
CDR3 DNA: TGTGCCAGCAGCTCGGGGGGGGAGCAGTACTTC
CDR3 protein: CASSSGGEQYF

J gene: TRBJ2-7
V gene: TRBV3-1/TRBV3-2
clone size: NA
D gene: TRBD1
CDR3 DNA: TGTGCCAGCAGCCAGTCACCCGGGACAGGGACCCTCCTGGAGCAGTACTTC
CDR3 protein: CASSQSPGTGTLLEQYF

J gene: TRBJ2-7
V gene: TRBV19
clone size: NA
D gene: TRBD1
CDR3 DNA: TGTGCCAGTAGTATTAGTTGGACAGGGATATACGAGCAGTACTTC
CDR3 protein: CASSISWTGIYEQYF

J gene: TRBJ2-7
V gene: TRBV12-2
clone size: NA
D gene: NA
CDR3 DNA: TGTGCAAGTCGCCCCGCACCTGGCGGGCGGGGGCCAGATATCTCCTACGAGCAGTACTTC
CDR3 protein: CASRPAPGGRGPDISYEQYF

J gene: TRBJ1-2
V gene: TRBV4-3
clone size: NA
D gene: TRBD1
CDR3 DNA: TGCGCCAGCAGCCAAGAAAACAGGGGGGGATATGGCTACACCTTC
CDR3 protein: CASSQENRGGYGYTF

J gene: TRBJ2-3
V gene: TRBV6-4
clone size: NA
D gene: NA
CDR3 DNA: TGTGCCAGCAGTGACTACCAGGGAGATACGCAGTATTTT
CDR3 protein: CASSDYQGDTQYF

J gene: TRBJ1-2
V gene: TRBV11-2
clone size: NA
D gene: TRBD1
CDR3 DNA: TGTGCCAGCAGCTGGACACAGGGGCAAGGCTACACCTTC
CDR3 protein: CASSWTQGQGYTF

J gene: TRBJ1-1
V gene: TRBV7-8
clone size: once
D gene: TRBD1
CDR3 DNA: TGTGCCAGCAGCCCCAGGGGGCGGCCAGTAGAAGCTTTCTTT
CDR3 protein: CASSPRGRPVEAFF

J gene: TRBJ1-2
V gene: TRBV11-3
clone size: many
D gene: NA
CDR3 DNA: TGTGCCAGCAGCCCCAATCCAGGGTCCTATGGCTACACCTTC
CDR3 protein: CASSPNPGSYGYTF

J gene: TRBJ2-7
V gene: TRBV19
clone size: NA
D gene: NA
CDR3 DNA: TGTGCCAGTAGTATAGTTGCAGGAAATTACGAGCAGTACTTC
CDR3 protein: CASSIVAGNYEQYF